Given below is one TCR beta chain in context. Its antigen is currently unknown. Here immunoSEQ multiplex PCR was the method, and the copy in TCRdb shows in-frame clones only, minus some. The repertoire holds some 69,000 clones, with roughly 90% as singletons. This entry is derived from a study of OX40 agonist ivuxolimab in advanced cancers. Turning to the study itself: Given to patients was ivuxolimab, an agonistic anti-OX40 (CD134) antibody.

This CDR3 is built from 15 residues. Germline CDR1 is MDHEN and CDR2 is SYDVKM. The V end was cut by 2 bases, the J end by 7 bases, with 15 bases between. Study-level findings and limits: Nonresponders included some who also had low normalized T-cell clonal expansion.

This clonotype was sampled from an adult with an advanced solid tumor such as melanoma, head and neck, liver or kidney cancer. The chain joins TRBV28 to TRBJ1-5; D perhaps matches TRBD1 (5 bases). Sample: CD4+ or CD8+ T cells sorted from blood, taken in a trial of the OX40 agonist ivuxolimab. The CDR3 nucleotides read TGTGCCAGCAGTTTAGGAGGGCAGGGCGGACAGCCCCAGCATTTT. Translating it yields CASSLGGQGGQPQHF.